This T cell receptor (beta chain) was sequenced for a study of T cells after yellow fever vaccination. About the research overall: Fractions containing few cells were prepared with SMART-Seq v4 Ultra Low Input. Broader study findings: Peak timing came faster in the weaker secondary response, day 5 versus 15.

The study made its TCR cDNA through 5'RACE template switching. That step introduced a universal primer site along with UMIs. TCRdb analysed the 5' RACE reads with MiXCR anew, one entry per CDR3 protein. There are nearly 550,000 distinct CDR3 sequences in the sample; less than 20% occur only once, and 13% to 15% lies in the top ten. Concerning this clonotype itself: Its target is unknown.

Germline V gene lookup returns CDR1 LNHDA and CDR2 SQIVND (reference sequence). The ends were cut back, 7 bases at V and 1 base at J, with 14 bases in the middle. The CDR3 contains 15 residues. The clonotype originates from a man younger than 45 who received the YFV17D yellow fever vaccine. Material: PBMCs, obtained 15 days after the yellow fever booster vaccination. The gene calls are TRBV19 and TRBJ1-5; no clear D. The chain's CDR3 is CASTSIGGSNQPQHF. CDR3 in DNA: TGTGCCAGTACGTCGATCGGAGGGAGCAATCAGCCCCAGCATTTT.